This TCR beta chain is from a study of identical twins. The cDNA had a unique molecular identifier and a template-switch universal primer site. TCRdb used MiXCR to reprocess the 5' RACE reads, holding one entry per CDR3 protein. The table has about 530,000 distinct CDR3 sequences, 20% to 25% seen once. This clonotype was counted a few times. Unmatched junction bases numbered 13, after V lost 3 bases and J lost 2 bases. The V gene's germline CDR1 is LGHDT and CDR2 YNNKEL (reference sequence). The CDR3 has 19 amino acids. The same data also went into a second study, on yellow fever vaccine responses in identical twins.

Sequenced material: CD4+ T cells sorted from blood. This TCR derives from a woman in her late teens or twenties in good health. The chain is built from TRBV3-1 and TRBJ2-3; 11 positions match TRBD2. The CDR3 DNA reads as TGTGCCAGCAGCCATAATGGGGGTAGCGGGGGGGGTTTCACAGATACGCAGTATTTT. Translation gives CASSHNGGSGGGFTDTQYF.